This T cell receptor (beta chain) is from a study of radiation and T cells in renal cell carcinoma. About the research overall: Nephrectomy followed 15 Gy stereotactic body radiation by 4 weeks.

Germline V gene sequence: CDR1 LGHNA, CDR2 YNFKEQ. The CDR3 has 16 residues. V was pared by 1 base and J by 4 bases, with 11 bases between. The repertoire was sequenced with immunoSEQ multiplex PCR; TCRdb's copy has only in-frame clones and lacks some. Of about 160,000 clones detected, about 88% appear once; the ten largest clones hold over 3.5%. Time point in this sample: baseline pretreatment blood. Described treatment: 15 Gy SBRT to primary tumor, nephrectomy 4 weeks later. The chain has TRBV4-2 and TRBJ1-6; D is undetermined. Sequencing used blood, obtained from a patient whose treatment included radiotherapy and nephrectomy. The TCR originated in a woman aged 70 to 79 with renal cell carcinoma. CDR3 loop: CASSQGFGGYNSPLHF. For the CDR3, the DNA is TGTGCCAGCAGCCAAGGATTCGGTGGGTATAATTCACCCCTCCACTTT.